The 8 T cell receptor beta chains below come from one sample, sequenced in a study of blood T cell repertoires in COVID-19. Produced via immunoSEQ multiplex PCR; TCRdb's table is partial and in-frame only. The table includes around 20,000 clones, roughly 80% detected once. The specimen sequenced was peripheral blood. The origin of the receptors is a middle-aged man with acute or convalescent COVID-19.

The chain employs TRBV5-8 and TRBJ2-7; the D gene is possibly TRBD2 (6 bases). Germline V CDR1 and CDR2: SGHTS, YDEGEE. V lost 4 bases, J lost 4 bases, and 21 bases lay in between. The CDR3 consists of 16 residues. DNA for the CDR3: TGTGCCAGCAGCCGGCGGGACTCCCTTTTCTCTTACGAGCAGTACTTC. Residues: CASSRRDSLFSYEQYF.

V and J are TRBV4-1 and TRBJ2-7; possible D gene TRBD2, 6 bases. Per the germline V gene, CDR1 is MGHRA and CDR2 is YSYEKL. The CDR3 runs 14 residues. Deletions cut 1 base from V and 3 bases from J, with 10 bases between. CDR3 protein: CASSQVWGDYEQYF. The CDR3 bases are TGCGCCAGCAGCCAAGTTTGGGGGGACTACGAGCAGTACTTC.

The J gene is TRBJ1-3, the V gene TRBV11-1, with D perhaps matching TRBD1 (5 bases). Trimming removed 4 bases at V and 1 base at J, with 8 bases between. Germline assignment: CDR1 SGHAT and CDR2 FQDESV (reference sequence). The CDR3 consists of 14 residues. The CDR3 DNA reads TGTGCCAGCAGCTCCGGGACTTCTGGAAACACCATATATTTT. Protein product: CASSSGTSGNTIYF.

This clone was counted a few times. The J gene is TRBJ2-7, the V gene TRBV24-1; a weak D match, TRBD2 (5 bases). The CDR3 is made up of 12 amino acids. The ends were cut back, 12 bases at V and 2 bases at J, with 13 bases in the middle. Germline V CDR1 and CDR2: KGHDR, SFDVKD. CDR3 residues: CAAGPHPYEQYF. CDR3 nucleotide sequence: TGTGCCGCGGGCCCACACCCCTACGAGCAGTACTTC.

The rearrangement uses TRBV19 and TRBJ1-5; no reliable D call. The V end was cut by 3 bases, the J end by 4 bases, with 7 bases between. From germline, CDR1 is LNHDA and CDR2 SQIVND (reference sequence). CDR3 size: 13 residues. The CDR3 region is CASSIVENQPQHF. The CDR3 DNA reads TGTGCCAGTAGTATTGTCGAGAATCAGCCCCAGCATTTT.

The chain has TRBV11-2 and TRBJ2-5; 8 bases align to TRBD2. V lost 3 bases to trimming and J lost 5 bases; unmatched junction nucleotides: 5. The CDR3 is 14 amino acids. Germline V gives CDR1 SGHAT, CDR2 FQNNGV. CDR3 DNA sequence: TGTGCCAGCAGCTTGGCGGGAGGAAGGGAGACCCAGTACTTC. Encoded protein: CASSLAGGRETQYF.

The CDR3 DNA reads as TGTGCCAGCACTTTGGGGGACAGGGGGTACGAGCAGTACTTC. As protein: CASTLGDRGYEQYF. The rearrangement uses TRBV5-6 and TRBJ2-7, with 11 bases that match TRBD1. Germline V gene lookup returns CDR1 SGHDT and CDR2 YYEEEE. Trimming took 6 bases from V and 4 from J; bases not matched to a gene: 6. The length of the CDR3 is 14 residues.

The chain uses TRBV5-1 and TRBJ1-1, with D possibly being TRBD1 (5 bases). The CDR3 totals 11 residues. V was pared by 6 bases and J by 7 bases, with 10 bases between. Per the germline V gene, CDR1 is SGHRS and CDR2 is YFSETQ. CDR3 sequence reads: CASNHGGEAFF. The DNA of the CDR3 is TGCGCCAGCAACCACGGGGGTGAAGCTTTCTTT.